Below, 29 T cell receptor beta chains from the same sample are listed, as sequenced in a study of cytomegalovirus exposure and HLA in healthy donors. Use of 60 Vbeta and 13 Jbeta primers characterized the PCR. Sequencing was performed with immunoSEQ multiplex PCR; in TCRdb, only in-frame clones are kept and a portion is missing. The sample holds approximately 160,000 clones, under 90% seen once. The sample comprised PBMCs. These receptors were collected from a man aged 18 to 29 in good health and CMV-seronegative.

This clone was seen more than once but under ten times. The CDR3 DNA sequence: TGCAGCGTTGATCTGGGAGTTAACTATGGCTACACCTTC. This translates into CSVDLGVNYGYTF. The J gene is TRBJ1-2, the V gene TRBV29-1; D remains unclear. Between the trimmed V and J ends, which lost 3 bases and 1 base, there was a span of 9 bases. CDR1 SQVTM and CDR2 ANQGSEA come from the germline V gene. This CDR3 has 13 amino acids.

This chain's CDR3 is CASTGDREYEQYF. Written as DNA, the CDR3 is TGTGCCAGCACCGGGGACAGGGAATACGAGCAGTACTTC. The V call is TRBV2, the J call TRBJ2-5, with 9 bases identical to TRBD1. The closer fit of TRBJ2-7 to the DNA end suggests the J call may be wrong. The CDR3 totals 13 residues. CDR1 SNHLY and CDR2 FYNNEI come from the germline V gene.

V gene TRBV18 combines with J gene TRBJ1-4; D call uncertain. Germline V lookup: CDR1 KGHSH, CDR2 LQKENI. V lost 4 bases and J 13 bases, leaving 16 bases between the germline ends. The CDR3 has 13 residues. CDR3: CASSLEEARGLFF. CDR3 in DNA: TGTGCCAGCTCACTGGAGGAGGCCCGGGGACTGTTTTTT.

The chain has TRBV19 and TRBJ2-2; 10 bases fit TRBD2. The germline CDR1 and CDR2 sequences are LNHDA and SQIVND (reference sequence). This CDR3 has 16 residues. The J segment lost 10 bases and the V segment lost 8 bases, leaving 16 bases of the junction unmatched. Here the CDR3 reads CASHTDSRTSGVELFF. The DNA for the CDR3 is TGTGCCAGTCACACTGACTCACGGACTAGCGGTGTGGAGCTGTTTTTT.

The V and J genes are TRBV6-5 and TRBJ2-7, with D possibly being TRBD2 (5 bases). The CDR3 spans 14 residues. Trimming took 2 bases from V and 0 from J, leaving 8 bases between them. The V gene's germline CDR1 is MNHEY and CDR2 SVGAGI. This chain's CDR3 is CASSYGGYSYEQYF. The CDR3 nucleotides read TGTGCCAGCAGTTACGGCGGGTACTCCTACGAGCAGTACTTC.

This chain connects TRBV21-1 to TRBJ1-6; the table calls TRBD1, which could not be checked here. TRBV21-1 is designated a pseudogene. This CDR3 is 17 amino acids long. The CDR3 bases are TGTGCCAGCAGCAAAATCTCAGGGGGTCCTAGAAATTCACCCCTCCACTTT. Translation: CASSKISGGPRNSPLHF.

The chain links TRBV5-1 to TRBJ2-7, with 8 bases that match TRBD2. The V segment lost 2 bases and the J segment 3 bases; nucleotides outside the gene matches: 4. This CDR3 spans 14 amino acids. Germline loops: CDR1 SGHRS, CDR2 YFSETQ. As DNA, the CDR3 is TGCGCCAGCAGCTTTACTAGCGGAGGCTACGAGCAGTACTTC. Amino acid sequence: CASSFTSGGYEQYF.

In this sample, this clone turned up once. CDR3 nucleotide sequence: TGTGCCAGCAGCTTCGACGGGGGGATCTTCAATGAGCAGTTCTTC. Its protein product is CASSFDGGIFNEQFF. The chain carries TRBV7-2 and TRBJ2-1; TRBD2 aligns across 7 bases. This CDR3 has 15 residues. The germline V gene encodes CDR1 SGHTA and CDR2 FQGNSA. V trimming: 3 bases; J trimming: 6 bases; junction bases outside the gene matches: 8.

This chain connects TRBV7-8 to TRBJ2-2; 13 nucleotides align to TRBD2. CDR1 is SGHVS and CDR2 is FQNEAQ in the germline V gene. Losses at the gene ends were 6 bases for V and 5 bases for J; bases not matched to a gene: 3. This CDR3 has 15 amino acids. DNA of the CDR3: TGTGCCAGCAGAGGGACTAGCGGGAATACCGGGGAGCTGTTTTTT. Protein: CASRGTSGNTGELFF. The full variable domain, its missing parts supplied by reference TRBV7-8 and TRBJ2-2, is GAGVSQSPRYKVAKRGQDVALRCDPISGHVSLFWYQQALGQGPEFLTYFQNEAQLDKSGLPSDRFFAERPEGSVSTLKIQRTQQEDSAVYLCASRGTSGNTGELFFGEGSRLTVL.

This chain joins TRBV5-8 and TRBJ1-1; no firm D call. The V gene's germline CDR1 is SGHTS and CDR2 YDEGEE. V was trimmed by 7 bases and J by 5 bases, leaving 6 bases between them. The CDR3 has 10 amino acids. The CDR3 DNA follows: TGTGCCAGCGGCGGGACTGAAGCTTTCTTT. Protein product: CASGGTEAFF. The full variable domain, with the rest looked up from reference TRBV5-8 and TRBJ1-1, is EAGVTQSPTHLIKTRGQQATLRCSPISGHTSVYWYQQALGLGLQFLLWYDEGEERNRGNFPPRFSGRQFPNYSSELNVNALELEDSALYLCASGGTEAFFGQGTRLTVV.

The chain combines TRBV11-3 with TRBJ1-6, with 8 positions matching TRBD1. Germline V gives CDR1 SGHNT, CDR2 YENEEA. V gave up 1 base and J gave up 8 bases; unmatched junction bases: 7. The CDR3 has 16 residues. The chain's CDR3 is CASSLGQGALHSPLHF. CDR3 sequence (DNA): TGTGCCAGCAGCTTAGGGCAGGGGGCATTACATTCACCCCTCCACTTT.

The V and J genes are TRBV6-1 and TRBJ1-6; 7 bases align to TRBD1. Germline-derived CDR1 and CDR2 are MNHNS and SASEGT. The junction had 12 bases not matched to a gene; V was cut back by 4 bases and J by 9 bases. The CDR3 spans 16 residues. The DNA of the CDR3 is TGTGCCAGCAGTGGTGTTTCGGGACAGTCGCTTTCACCCCTCCACTTT. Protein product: CASSGVSGQSLSPLHF.

The chain's CDR3 is CASRGRGANQPQHF. The CDR3, as DNA: TGTGCCAGCAGGGGCAGGGGAGCTAATCAGCCCCAGCATTTT. This sequence joins TRBV6-5 and TRBJ1-5; perhaps TRBD1 as D (6 bases). The V end was cut by 6 bases, the J end by 4 bases, with 13 bases between. The V gene's germline CDR1 is MNHEY and CDR2 SVGAGI. The CDR3 has 14 residues.

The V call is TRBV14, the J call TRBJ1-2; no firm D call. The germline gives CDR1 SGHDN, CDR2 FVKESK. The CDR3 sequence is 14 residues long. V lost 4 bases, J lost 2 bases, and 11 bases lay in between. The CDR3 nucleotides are TGTGCCAGCAGCCCAGGCCCGGGGAACTATGGCTACACCTTC. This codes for CASSPGPGNYGYTF.

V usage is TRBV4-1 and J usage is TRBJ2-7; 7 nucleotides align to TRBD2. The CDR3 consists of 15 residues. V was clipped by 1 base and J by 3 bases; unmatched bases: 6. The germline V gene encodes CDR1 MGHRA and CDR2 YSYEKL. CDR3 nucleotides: TGCGCCAGCAGCCAAGTGGGACGGGGGGACTACGAGCAGTACTTC. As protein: CASSQVGRGDYEQYF.

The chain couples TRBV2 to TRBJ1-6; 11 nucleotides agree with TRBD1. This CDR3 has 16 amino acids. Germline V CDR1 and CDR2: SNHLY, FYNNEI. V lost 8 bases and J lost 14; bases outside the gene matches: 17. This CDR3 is CASGFARDRGGMTLHF. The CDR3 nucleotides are TGTGCCAGCGGTTTCGCGCGGGACAGGGGGGGTATGACCCTCCACTTT.

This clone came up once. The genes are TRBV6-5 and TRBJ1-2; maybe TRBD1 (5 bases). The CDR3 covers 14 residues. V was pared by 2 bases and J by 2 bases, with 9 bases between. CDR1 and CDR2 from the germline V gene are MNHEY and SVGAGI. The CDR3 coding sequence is TGTGCCAGCAGTTACGGGGCAGAGAACTATGGCTACACCTTC. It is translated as CASSYGAENYGYTF.

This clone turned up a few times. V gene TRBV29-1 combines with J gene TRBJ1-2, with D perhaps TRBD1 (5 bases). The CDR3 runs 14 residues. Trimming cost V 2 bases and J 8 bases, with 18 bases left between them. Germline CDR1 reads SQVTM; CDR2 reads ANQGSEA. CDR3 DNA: TGCAGCGTTGAAATTTCGCCGGGGGAGGGAGGCTACACCTTC. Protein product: CSVEISPGEGGYTF.

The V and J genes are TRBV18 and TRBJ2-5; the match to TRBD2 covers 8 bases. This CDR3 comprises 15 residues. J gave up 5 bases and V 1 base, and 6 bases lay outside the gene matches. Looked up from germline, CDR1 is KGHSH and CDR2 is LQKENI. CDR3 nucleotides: TGTGCCAGCTCACCACGACCAGCGGGGGACGAGACCCAGTACTTC. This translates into CASSPRPAGDETQYF.

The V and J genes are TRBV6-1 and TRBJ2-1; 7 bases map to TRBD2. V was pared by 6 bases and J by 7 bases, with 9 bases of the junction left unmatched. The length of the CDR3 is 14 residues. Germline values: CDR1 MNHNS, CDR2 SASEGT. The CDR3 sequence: CASRTSGAKNEQFF. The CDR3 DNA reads TGTGCCAGCAGGACCAGCGGGGCCAAAAATGAGCAGTTCTTC.

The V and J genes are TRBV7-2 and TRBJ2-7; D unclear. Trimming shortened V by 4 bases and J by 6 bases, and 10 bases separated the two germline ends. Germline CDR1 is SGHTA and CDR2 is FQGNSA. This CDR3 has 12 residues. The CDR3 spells CASSSDGREQYF. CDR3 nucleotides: TGTGCCAGCAGCTCGGATGGGCGCGAGCAGTACTTC.

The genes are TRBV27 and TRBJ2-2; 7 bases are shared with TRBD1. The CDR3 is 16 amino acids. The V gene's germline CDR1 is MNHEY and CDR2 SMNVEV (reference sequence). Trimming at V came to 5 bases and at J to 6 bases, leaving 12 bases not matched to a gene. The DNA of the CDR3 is TGTGCCAGCAGTCCCCGACAGGGCTTTTTGGCCGGGGAGCTGTTTTTT. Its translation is CASSPRQGFLAGELFF.

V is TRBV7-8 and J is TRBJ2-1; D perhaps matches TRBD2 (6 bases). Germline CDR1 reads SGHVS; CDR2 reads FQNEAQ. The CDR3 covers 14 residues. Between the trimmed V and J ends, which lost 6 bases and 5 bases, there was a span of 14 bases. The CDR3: CASRRPGLNNEQFF. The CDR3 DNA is TGTGCCAGCAGAAGGCCGGGACTCAACAATGAGCAGTTCTTC. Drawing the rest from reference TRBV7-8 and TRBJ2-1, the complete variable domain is GAGVSQSPRYKVAKRGQDVALRCDPISGHVSLFWYQQALGQGPEFLTYFQNEAQLDKSGLPSDRFFAERPEGSVSTLKIQRTQQEDSAVYLCASRRPGLNNEQFFGPGTRLTVL.

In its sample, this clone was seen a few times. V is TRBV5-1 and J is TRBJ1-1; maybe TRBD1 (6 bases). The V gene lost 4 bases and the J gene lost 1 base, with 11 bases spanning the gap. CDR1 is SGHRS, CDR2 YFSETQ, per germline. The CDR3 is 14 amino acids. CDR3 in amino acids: CASSPLGANTEAFF. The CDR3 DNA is TGCGCCAGCAGCCCCCTGGGGGCGAACACTGAAGCTTTCTTT.

As DNA, the CDR3 is TGCGCCAGCAGCCAAGTGGGCAGAACTAGAAACACTGAAGCTTTCTTT. Protein sequence: CASSQVGRTRNTEAFF. V is TRBV4-1 and J is TRBJ1-1; D is uncertain. Trimming took off 1 base at V and 2 bases at J, with 14 bases between the two ends. The V gene's germline CDR1 is MGHRA and CDR2 YSYEKL. This CDR3 has 16 residues.

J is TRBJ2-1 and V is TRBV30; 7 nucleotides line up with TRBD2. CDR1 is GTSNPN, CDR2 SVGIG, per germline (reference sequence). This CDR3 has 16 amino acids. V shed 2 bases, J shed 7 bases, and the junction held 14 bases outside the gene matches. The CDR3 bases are TGTGCCTGGAGTCCGCGACGGGGGGAGTTATCGAATGAGCAGTTCTTC. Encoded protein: CAWSPRRGELSNEQFF. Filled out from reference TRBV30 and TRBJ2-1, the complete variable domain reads SQTIHQWPATLVQPVGSPLSLECTVEGTSNPNLYWYRQAAGRGLQLLFYSVGIGQISSEVPQNLSASRPQDRQFILSSKKLLLSDSGFYLCAWSPRRGELSNEQFFGPGTRLTVL.

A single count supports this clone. In nucleotides, the CDR3 is TGTGCCAGCACTGGGGCTGCGAACACCGGGGAGCTGTTTTTT. This sequence encodes CASTGAANTGELFF. The chain links TRBV28 to TRBJ2-2; maybe TRBD1 (5 bases). Germline V gives CDR1 MDHEN, CDR2 SYDVKM. The CDR3 consists of 14 residues. V lost 7 bases to trimming and J lost 0 bases, with 9 bases between them.

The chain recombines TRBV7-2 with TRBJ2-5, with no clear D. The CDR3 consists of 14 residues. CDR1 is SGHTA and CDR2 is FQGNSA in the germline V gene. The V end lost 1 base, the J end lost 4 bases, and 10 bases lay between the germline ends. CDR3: CASSLEHYSETQYF. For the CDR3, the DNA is TGTGCCAGCAGCTTAGAGCACTACTCAGAGACCCAGTACTTC. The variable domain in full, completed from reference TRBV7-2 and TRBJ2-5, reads GAGVSQSPSNKVTEKGKDVELRCDPISGHTALYWYRQSLGQGLEFLIYFQGNSAPDKSGLPSDRFSAERTGGSVSTLTIQRTQQEDSAVYLCASSLEHYSETQYFGPGTRLLVL.

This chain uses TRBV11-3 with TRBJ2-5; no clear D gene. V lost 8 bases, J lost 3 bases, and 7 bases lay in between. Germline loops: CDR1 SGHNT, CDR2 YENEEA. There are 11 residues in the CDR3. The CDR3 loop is CASASEETQYF. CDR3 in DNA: TGTGCCAGCGCCAGCGAAGAGACCCAGTACTTC.